Included here is one TCR beta chain sequence, with context. Trimming left V 3 bases short and J 4 bases short, with 9 bases between. In germline, CDR1 is MDHEN, CDR2 SYDVKM. The CDR3 sequence is 14 residues long. The record originates from a study of blood T cell repertoires in COVID-19. Study overall: Italy, Spain and the United States were the sources of the convalescent and acute COVID-19 samples.

The assay was immunoSEQ multiplex PCR, and TCRdb's table has in-frame clones only and misses some. The repertoire holds about 34,000 clones, roughly 85% seen once, with 15% to 20% in the top ten. This chain joins TRBV28 and TRBJ1-4; D is unresolved. The TCR originated in a woman in her sixties with active COVID-19. Sample: peripheral blood. CDR3 sequence: CASSLHRGNEKLFF. Here the CDR3 DNA reads TGTGCCAGCAGTTTGCATCGGGGTAATGAAAAACTGTTTTTT.